The clone carrying this T cell receptor beta chain came up many times. The CDR3 spans 15 residues. Germline V CDR1 and CDR2: SEHNR, FQNEAQ (reference sequence). Trimming shortened V by 8 bases and J by 8 bases, and 23 bases separated the two germline ends. The data belong to a study of molecular identifiers for immune sequencing clone quantification. Methods described previously were used for bulk TCR libraries, and listed TCR primers were applied. In TCRdb, the PCR reads were re-called with MiXCR into one record per CDR3 protein. Among about 320,000 distinct CDR3 sequences listed, 20% to 25% were seen once.

Sequencing input: naive CD8+ T cells from blood, with Jurkat cell RNA spiked in. As to subset: FACS-sorted CD8+CD4-CCR7+CD45RA+ naive T cells. V and J are TRBV7-9 and TRBJ2-3; D is perhaps TRBD1 (6 bases). The TCR originated in a human donor in good health. Some libraries in this study had Jurkat cell RNA spiked in. CDR3 nucleotide sequence: TGTGCCAGCGGGACCAGGGACACCACTCCGGGTACGCAGTATTTT. This codes for CASGTRDTTPGTQYF.